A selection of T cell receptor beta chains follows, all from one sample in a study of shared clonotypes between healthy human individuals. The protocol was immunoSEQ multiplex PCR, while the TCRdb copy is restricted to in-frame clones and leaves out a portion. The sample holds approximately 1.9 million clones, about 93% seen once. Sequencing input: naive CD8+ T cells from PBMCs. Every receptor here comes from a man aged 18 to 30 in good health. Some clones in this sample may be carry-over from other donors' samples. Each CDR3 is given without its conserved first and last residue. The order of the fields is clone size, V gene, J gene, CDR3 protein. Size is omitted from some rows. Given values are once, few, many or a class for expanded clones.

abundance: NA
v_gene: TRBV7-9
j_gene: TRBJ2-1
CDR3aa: ASSQQGWGYNEQF

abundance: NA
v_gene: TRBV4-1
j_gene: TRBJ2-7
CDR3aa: ASSQAISGRPYEQY

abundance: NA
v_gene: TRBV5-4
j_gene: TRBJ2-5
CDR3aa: ASSFGTGVGETQY

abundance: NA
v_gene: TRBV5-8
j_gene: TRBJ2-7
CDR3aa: ASSIGTSGRDEQY

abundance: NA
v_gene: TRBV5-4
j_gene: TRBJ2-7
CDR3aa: ASSSWAGSTSLSEQY

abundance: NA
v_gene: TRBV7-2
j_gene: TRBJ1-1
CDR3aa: ASRSRDSQTPMNTEAF

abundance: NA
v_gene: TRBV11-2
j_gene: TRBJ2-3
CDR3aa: ASSLVNYWDRGDTQY

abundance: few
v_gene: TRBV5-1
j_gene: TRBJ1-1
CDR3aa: ASSLEPLTGMNTEAF

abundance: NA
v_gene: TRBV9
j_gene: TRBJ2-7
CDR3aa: ASSVEQGAYEQY

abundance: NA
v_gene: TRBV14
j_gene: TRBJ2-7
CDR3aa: ASSHGHGYEQY

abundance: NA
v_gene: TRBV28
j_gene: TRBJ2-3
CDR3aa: ASSLLDSASTDTQY

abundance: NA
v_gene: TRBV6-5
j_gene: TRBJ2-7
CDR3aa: ASSPSFRGNYEQY

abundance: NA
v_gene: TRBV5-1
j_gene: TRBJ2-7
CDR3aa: ASRSGTSHAEQY

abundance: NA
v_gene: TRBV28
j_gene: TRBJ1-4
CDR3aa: ASSFGSSTNEKLF

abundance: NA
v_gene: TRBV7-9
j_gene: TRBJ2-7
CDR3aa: ASSSFLARSSYEQY

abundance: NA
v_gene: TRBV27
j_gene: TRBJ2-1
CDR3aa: ASSLRGPKGNEQF

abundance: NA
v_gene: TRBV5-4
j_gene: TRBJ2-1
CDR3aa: ASSWAAGGNEQF

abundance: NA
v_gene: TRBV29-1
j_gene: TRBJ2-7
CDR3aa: SVEYGGSYEQY

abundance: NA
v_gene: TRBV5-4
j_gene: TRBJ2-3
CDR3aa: ASSLEYRSTDTQY

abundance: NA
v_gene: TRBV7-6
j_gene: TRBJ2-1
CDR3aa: ASSIDRGNEQF

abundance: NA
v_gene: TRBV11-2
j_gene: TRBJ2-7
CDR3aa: ASSAEKGAPFSYEQY

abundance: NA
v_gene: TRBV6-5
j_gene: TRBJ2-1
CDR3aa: ASSYSLWTYNEQF

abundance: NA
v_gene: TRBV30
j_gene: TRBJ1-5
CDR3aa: AWSVEGNNQPQH

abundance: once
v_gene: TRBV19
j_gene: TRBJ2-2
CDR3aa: ASSRDVANTGELF

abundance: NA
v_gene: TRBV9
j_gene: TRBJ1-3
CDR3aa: ASSVVGGEGNTIY

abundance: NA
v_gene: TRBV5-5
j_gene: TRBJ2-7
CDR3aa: ASSLRIVLAGAGSEQY

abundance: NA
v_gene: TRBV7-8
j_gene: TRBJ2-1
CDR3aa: ASSLAWGPRKAGVSNEQF

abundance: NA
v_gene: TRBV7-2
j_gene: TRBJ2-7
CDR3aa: ASSLDRTSGTYEQY

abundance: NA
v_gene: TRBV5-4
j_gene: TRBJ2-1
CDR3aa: ASSFGTASSEQF

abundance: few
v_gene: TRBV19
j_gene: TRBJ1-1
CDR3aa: ASSLQGNTEAF

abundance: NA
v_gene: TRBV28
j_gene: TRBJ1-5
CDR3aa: ASTAIGNQPQH

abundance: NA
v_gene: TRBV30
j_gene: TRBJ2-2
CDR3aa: AWSVGYGLPGPPKSNTGELF

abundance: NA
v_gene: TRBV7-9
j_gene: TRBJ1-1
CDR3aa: ASSFGGPTEAF

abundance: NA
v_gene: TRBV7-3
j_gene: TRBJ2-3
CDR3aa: ASSRLGSSTDTQY

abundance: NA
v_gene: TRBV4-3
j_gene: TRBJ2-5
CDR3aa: ASSSDREETQY

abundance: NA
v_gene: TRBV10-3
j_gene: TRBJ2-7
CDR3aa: AISEASGRVWYEQY

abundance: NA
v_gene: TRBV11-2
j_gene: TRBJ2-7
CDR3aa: ASSRTSWLGTEQY

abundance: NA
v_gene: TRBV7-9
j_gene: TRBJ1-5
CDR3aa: ASSLSEGNQPQH

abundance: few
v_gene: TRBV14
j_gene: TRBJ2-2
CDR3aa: ASSQDISGELF

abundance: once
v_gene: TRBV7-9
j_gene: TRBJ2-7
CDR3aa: ASSSDRDYSYEQY

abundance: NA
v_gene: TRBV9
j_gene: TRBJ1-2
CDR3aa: ASSGREGYGYT

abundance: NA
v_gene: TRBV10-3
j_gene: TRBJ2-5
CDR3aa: AISEPGLAGQETQY

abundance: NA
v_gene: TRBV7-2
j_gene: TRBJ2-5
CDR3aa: ASSSRQGAEGETQY

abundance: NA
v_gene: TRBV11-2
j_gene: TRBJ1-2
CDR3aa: ASSATRVGLIGNGYT

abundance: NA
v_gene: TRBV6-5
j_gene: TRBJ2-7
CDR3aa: ASSLDSRSYEQY